The present TCR beta chain was sequenced within a study of blood T cell repertoires in COVID-19 (TCRdb year 2020). Background on the whole study: Samples covering the acute and convalescent phases of COVID-19 were provided by collaborators in the United States, Italy and Spain. The material from the prospective study consisted of cDNA or gDNA derived from T cells, B-cell-depleted T cells, or PBMCs. Deeply sampled blood TCRbeta repertoires from subjects exposed to, actively infected with, or recovered from COVID-19 were included in the dataset. The repertoires were released in a freely available public database intended as a resource for research on the immune response to SARS-CoV-2. Samples were obtained from the ongoing ImmuneRACE study (first 160 participants) and from about 1,300 subjects provided by 6 global collaborators. A de-identified subject ID, COVID-19 status, age in years and sex were almost always included in the sample metadata. Where available, HLA class I and class II types were obtained from metadata supplied by the sample provider rather than from assay-based typing. What the work shows at the level of the full study, not this receptor alone: How much clinical and demographic metadata was included differed by source and by participant, and the metadata was provided uncurated.

Trimming accounts for 0 bases at V and 2 bases at J, while the number of junction bases matched to no gene is 1. The CDR3 covers 15 residues, taking in both the cysteine and the phenylalanine. Just CDR3 DNA is preserved here, 45 bases in frame from base 1. Reading the germline V gene gives CDR1 MNHEY and CDR2 SVGAGI. Samples from volunteer blood donors who had recovered from COVID-19 were contributed by a second Seattle source. Whole blood was collected in K2EDTA tubes by collaborating institutions according to the institutions' own protocols. For TCRbeta analysis, collaborator samples were shipped as frozen whole blood, as isolated PBMCs, or as DNA extracted from either sample type. Points on this clone: Its antigen remains unidentified. Within one base of it there is no much larger clone, and no base qualities were kept. This sample also contains other DNA sequences that code for the same CDR3.

TCRbeta CDR3 regions were amplified from genomic DNA by means of the immunoSEQ Assay, a bias-controlled multiplex PCR. The source study handled its data this way. The number of nucleated cells in each sample was estimated by amplification of reference gene primers within the assay. Sequence reads were collapsed and filtered to measure the absolute abundance of every unique TCRbeta CDR3 rearrangement. For each sample, productive Simpson clonality was calculated as the square root of Simpson's diversity index over productive rearrangements. TCRdb re-hosts the immuneACCESS table, in-frame sequences only. Its copies lack some clones; in the studies checked, an unresolved V gene accounts for under half of them, and the cause for the rest is not known. That table is the source of V, J and clone size, and D and trimming were worked out from the DNA. This sample comprises roughly 280,000 clones, around 90% of them detected only once. 2.2% of the sample goes to the ten largest clones.

The sequence was collected from a woman between 50 and 59 years old who had recovered from COVID-19. Material: peripheral blood. The V and J genes are TRBV6-5 and TRBJ2-3; TRBD1 aligns with 8 central bases. CDR3 loop: CASSYSTGVTDTQYF. The nucleotide sequence reads as follows: TGTGCCAGCAGTTACTCGACAGGGGTCACAGATACGCAGTATTTT.